The T cell receptor (beta chain) described here comes from a study of blood T cell repertoires in COVID-19. Germline assignment: CDR1 SNHLY and CDR2 FYNNEI. The CDR3 spans 15 residues. Trimming cost V 6 bases and J 8 bases; bases outside gene matches: 8. Generated by immunoSEQ multiplex PCR, the TCRdb table keeps only in-frame clones and is missing some. There are 100,000 to 110,000 clones in the sample; roughly 87% occur only once, and about 7.4% lies in the top ten. The sequenced sample was peripheral blood. The TCR comes from a man aged 25 to 45 in a cohort sampled during active COVID-19. V usage is TRBV2 and J usage is TRBJ2-3; 13 nucleotides align to TRBD2. The CDR3 sequence: CASSAGLAGKVTQYF. The CDR3 bases are TGTGCCAGCAGCGCGGGACTAGCGGGGAAGGTTACGCAGTATTTT.